This is a list of T cell receptor beta chains from one sample in a study of blood T cell repertoires in COVID-19. Profiled with immunoSEQ multiplex PCR; TCRdb holds only in-frame clones, not every one. In the table there are approximately 150,000 clones, around four fifths of which are singletons. Sequencing was carried out using peripheral blood. Every receptor here comes from a man between 65 and 79 years old who had recovered from COVID-19. Each CDR3 is given with its conserved first and last residue. A D gene is named only where the DNA matches it firmly. Clone size is stated in some rows and not others, as once, few, many or a class when expanded.

d_gene | len | j_gene | v_gene | abundance | CDR3nt | CDR3aa
TRBD1 | 14 | TRBJ2-2 | TRBV10-3 | - | TGTGCCATCAGTGAGTCGACAGGGGCCGGGGAGCTGTTTTTT | CAISESTGAGELFF
TRBD1 | 13 | TRBJ1-1 | TRBV12-3/TRBV12-4 | - | TGTGCCAGCAGTGGACAGGGGAAGGCTGAAGCTTTCTTT | CASSGQGKAEAFF
- | 13 | TRBJ2-1 | TRBV6-5 | - | TGTGCCAGCAGTAGATCATTGTGGGAGAAGTTTTTCTTC | CASSRSLWEKFFF
- | 12 | TRBJ2-7 | TRBV30 | - | TGTGCTAGATCCTCGGGCTCCTACGAGCAGTACTTC | CARSSGSYEQYF
- | 14 | TRBJ2-3 | TRBV10-3 | - | TGTGCCATCAGTGGTGGAGGTACCACAGATACGCAGTATTTT | CAISGGGTTDTQYF
TRBD1 | 15 | TRBJ1-4 | TRBV7-9 | - | TGTGCCAGCAGCTCAGGGGGGACACTGAATGAAAAACTGTTTTTT | CASSSGGTLNEKLFF
- | 15 | TRBJ2-3 | TRBV3-1/TRBV3-2 | - | TGTGCCAGCAGCCAAGATTCACATAACACAGATACGCAGTATTTT | CASSQDSHNTDTQYF
- | 13 | TRBJ1-5 | TRBV20-1 | - | TGCAGTGCTCGTGACGGACTTCTTCAGCCCCAGCATTTT | CSARDGLLQPQHF
TRBD2 | 14 | TRBJ2-5 | TRBV6-5 | once | TGTGCCAGCGGACCTAGCGGGAGCCGGGAGACCCAGTACTTC | CASGPSGSRETQYF
- | 17 | TRBJ1-2 | TRBV18 | - | TGTGCCAGCTCACCACCGGGCTTAGGCAGGGCAAACTATGGCTACACCTTC | CASSPPGLGRANYGYTF
TRBD2 | 16 | TRBJ2-1 | TRBV6-5 | - | TGTGCCAGCAGTTACGGGGCGGGAGGGCCCAGCAATGAGCAGTTCTTC | CASSYGAGGPSNEQFF
TRBD2 | 18 | TRBJ2-3 | TRBV18 | - | TGTGCCAGCTCACCCCGGACTAGCGGAGGGACTAGCACAGATACGCAGTATTTT | CASSPRTSGGTSTDTQYF
- | 12 | TRBJ2-1 | TRBV7-9 | - | TGTGCCAGCAGCTCATTCGGGATTGAGCAGTTCTTC | CASSSFGIEQFF
TRBD1 | 14 | TRBJ2-7 | TRBV5-4 | - | TGTGCCAGCAGCAGGAGACAGGGGGATAGCGAGCAGTACTTC | CASSRRQGDSEQYF
- | 14 | TRBJ1-5 | TRBV18 | - | TGTGCCAGCTCACTCACCTCCGCCGGTCAGCCCCAGCATTTT | CASSLTSAGQPQHF
- | 14 | TRBJ2-1 | TRBV27 | - | TGTGCCATTTCCCCGACAGGCTCAGAGGATGAGCAGTTCTTC | CAISPTGSEDEQFF
TRBD1 | 15 | TRBJ1-6 | TRBV19 | - | TGTGCCAGTAGTGTCCAGGGACAGGGGGTGTCACCCCTCCACTTT | CASSVQGQGVSPLHF
- | 12 | TRBJ2-1 | TRBV2 | - | TGTGCCAGCAGTGACCAGTACAATGAGCAGTTCTTC | CASSDQYNEQFF
- | 15 | TRBJ2-5 | TRBV9 | - | TGTGCCAGCAGCGTAGAGGGGGGGATTTGGGAGACCCAGTACTTC | CASSVEGGIWETQYF
TRBD2 | 15 | TRBJ2-7 | TRBV2 | - | TGTGCCAGCAGTGACGGCGGGAGGGCCGTGGGAGAGCAGTACTTC | CASSDGGRAVGEQYF
- | 16 | TRBJ1-5 | TRBV21-1 | - | TGTGCCAGCAGCAAAAAGGAAGACCTTGGGCGTCAGCCCCAGCATTTT | CASSKKEDLGRQPQHF
- | 13 | TRBJ1-6 | TRBV10-2 | - | TGCGCCAGCAGTCAGGGCGCCAATTCACCCCTCCACTTT | CASSQGANSPLHF
- | 13 | TRBJ1-4 | TRBV2 | - | TGTGCCAGTGGGCGGGGAGTTAATGAAAAACTGTTTTTT | CASGRGVNEKLFF
- | 16 | TRBJ2-7 | TRBV7-9 | - | TGTGCCAGCAGCTTAGTTTATTTGGCAGGTTTGGGCGAGCAGTACTTC | CASSLVYLAGLGEQYF
- | 16 | TRBJ2-5 | TRBV2 | - | TGTGCCAGCAGGGACCTGGACAGCTACCTCCGGGAGACCCAGTACTTC | CASRDLDSYLRETQYF
- | 14 | TRBJ1-5 | TRBV3-1/TRBV3-2 | - | TGTGCCAGCAGCTCCGGGAGCACCAATCAGCCCCAGCATTTT | CASSSGSTNQPQHF
TRBD1 | 15 | TRBJ2-1 | TRBV6-4 | - | TGTGCCAGCAGTGAGACAGGGAAAACCTACAATGAGCAGTTCTTC | CASSETGKTYNEQFF
TRBD1 | 15 | TRBJ1-1 | TRBV5-1 | - | TGCGCCAGCAGCATGGGGACAGCCAAATACACTGAAGCTTTCTTT | CASSMGTAKYTEAFF
TRBD2 | 15 | TRBJ2-7 | TRBV25-1 | - | TGTGCCAGCAGTGCACTAGCGGGACCGACCTACGAGCAGTACTTC | CASSALAGPTYEQYF
TRBD2 | 16 | TRBJ2-1 | TRBV14 | - | TGTGCCAGCAGCCCCCCCGGGACTAGCGGGAGCAATGAGCAGTTCTTC | CASSPPGTSGSNEQFF
- | 16 | TRBJ2-2 | TRBV5-6 | - | TGTGCCAGCAGCTATTGGGCCGGTACGAACACCGGGGAGCTGTTTTTT | CASSYWAGTNTGELFF
- | 12 | TRBJ1-1 | TRBV29-1 | - | TGCAGCTCAAGGACAGAGAACACTGAAGCTTTCTTT | CSSRTENTEAFF
- | 13 | TRBJ1-6 | TRBV9 | few | TGTGCCAGCTGTGGAGGAAATAATTCACCCCTCCACTTT | CASCGGNNSPLHF
TRBD1 | 14 | TRBJ1-1 | TRBV7-2 | - | TGTGCCAGCAGCCCGGCCGGGACAGGGACTGAAGCTTTCTTT | CASSPAGTGTEAFF
TRBD2 | 15 | TRBJ2-3 | TRBV2 | - | TGTGCCAGCAGTTGGGGCGGGAGGGCCTCAGATACGCAGTATTTT | CASSWGGRASDTQYF
TRBD2 | 18 | TRBJ2-3 | TRBV14 | few | TGTGCCAGCAGCCATCGTTATAGCGGGAGGGCGTCGACAGATACGCAGTATTTT | CASSHRYSGRASTDTQYF
TRBD2 | 16 | TRBJ2-7 | TRBV19 | - | TGTGCCAGTAGTACCCGAGGACTAGCGGGGGAGGGCGAGCAGTACTTC | CASSTRGLAGEGEQYF
TRBD2 | 16 | TRBJ2-5 | TRBV19 | - | TGTGCCAGTAGTAAAATGGGACTAGAGGGCCGGGAGACCCAGTACTTC | CASSKMGLEGRETQYF
- | 13 | TRBJ1-1 | TRBV3-1/TRBV3-2 | - | TGTGCCAGCAGCCAAGACGTCCAGGCTGAAGCTTTCTTT | CASSQDVQAEAFF
TRBD1 | 16 | TRBJ1-4 | TRBV5-1 | - | TGCGCCAGCAGCTCTGGAGGCGGGACAGGCAATGAAAAACTGTTTTTT | CASSSGGGTGNEKLFF
TRBD1 | 15 | TRBJ2-3 | TRBV6-5 | - | TGTGCCAGCAGTTGGGGACAGGGAGGCACAGATACGCAGTATTTT | CASSWGQGGTDTQYF
TRBD1 | 13 | TRBJ2-5 | TRBV19 | - | TGTGCCAGTAGCATGACAGGGGGGGAGACCCAGTACTTC | CASSMTGGETQYF
- | 14 | TRBJ1-6 | TRBV5-1 | - | TGCGCCAGCAGCTTAAGCGGGGAAGGATCACCCCTCCACTTT | CASSLSGEGSPLHF
TRBD1 | 14 | TRBJ1-5 | TRBV6-6 | - | TGTGCCAGCAGGGCCACAGGGGGCAGTCAGCCCCAGCATTTT | CASRATGGSQPQHF
TRBD1 | 17 | TRBJ1-1 | TRBV5-1 | once | TGCGCCAGCAGCTTAACTTTAGGACAGGGGCGATCCACTGAAGCTTTCTTT | CASSLTLGQGRSTEAFF
- | 12 | TRBJ1-1 | TRBV19 | - | TGTGCCAGCAGGGACTTGGGCACTGAAGCTTTCTTT | CASRDLGTEAFF
- | 14 | TRBJ2-1 | TRBV5-8 | - | TGTGCCAGCAGCTTGGGAACTAGTTTTGGTGAGCAGTTCTTC | CASSLGTSFGEQFF
TRBD1 | 15 | TRBJ1-1 | TRBV29-1 | - | TGCAGCGTAACCGGGACAGGGTCTTCGGGTACTGAAGCTTTCTTT | CSVTGTGSSGTEAFF
- | 14 | TRBJ2-5 | TRBV24-1 | - | TGTGCCACCAGTGATTTGCCAGGGGAAGAGACCCAGTACTTC | CATSDLPGEETQYF
- | 12 | TRBJ1-1 | TRBV19 | - | TGTGCCACCAGAAGCGGACCAGATGAAGCTTTCTTT | CATRSGPDEAFF
- | 13 | TRBJ2-5 | TRBV10-2 | - | TGCGCCAGCAGTGAAACAGGTCGAGAGACCCAGTACTTC | CASSETGRETQYF
TRBD2 | 15 | TRBJ2-7 | TRBV3-1/TRBV3-2 | - | TGTGCCAGCAGCAAAGGGACTAGCGGGAGGTACGAGCAGTACTTC | CASSKGTSGRYEQYF
- | 15 | TRBJ1-3 | TRBV28 | - | TGTGCCAGCAGTTTAGACTCCTTCTCTGGAAACACCATATATTTT | CASSLDSFSGNTIYF
- | 14 | TRBJ1-1 | TRBV24-1 | - | TGTGCCACCAGTGATGCGACAGGCCGGATTGAAGCTTTCTTT | CATSDATGRIEAFF
TRBD1 | 15 | TRBJ1-1 | TRBV2 | few | TGTGCCAGCAGCCTGGATGGAGGGGGCAACACTGAAGCTTTCTTT | CASSLDGGGNTEAFF
TRBD1 | 13 | TRBJ2-7 | TRBV6-5 | once | TGTGCCAGCTATCGACAGGGCTCCTACGAGCAGTACTTC | CASYRQGSYEQYF
TRBD1 | 15 | TRBJ1-1 | TRBV6-6 | - | TGTGCCAGCCACGACTACGGGACAGAGAACACTGAAGCTTTCTTT | CASHDYGTENTEAFF
TRBD2 | 15 | TRBJ2-7 | TRBV6-2/TRBV6-3 | - | TGTGCCAGCAGTTTGCGGGAGACTAGCGGCTACGAGCAGTACTTC | CASSLRETSGYEQYF
TRBD2 | 16 | TRBJ2-1 | TRBV5-1 | - | TGCGCCAGCAGCTTGGCCGGAACTAGCGGGAGAAATGAGCAGTTCTTC | CASSLAGTSGRNEQFF